This is a list of T cell receptor beta chains from one sample in a study of vaccination effects on CD4 cells after COVID-19. The repertoire was sequenced with immunoSEQ multiplex PCR; TCRdb's copy has only in-frame clones and lacks some. The table lists 20,000 to 30,000 clones, over 75% of them singletons. For these receptors, no antigen is known. Sequencing used CD4+ T cells from PBMCs cultured with SARS-CoV-2 spike peptides, obtained after COVID-19 vaccination. The receptors stem from a human donor who received a COVID-19 vaccine. Some clones in this sample may be carry-over from other donors' samples. The CDR3 runs from the conserved cysteine through the conserved F or W. The order of the fields is J gene, clone size, V gene, D gene, CDR3 protein, CDR3 DNA. The D gene is left open where the match is weak. Some rows have no size entry. The others give once, few or many, or a class for an expanded clone.

>TRBJ1-4|-|TRBV5-1|-
CASSPQGFGEKLFF
TGCGCCAGCAGCCCGCAGGGTTTCGGGGAAAAACTGTTTTTT
>TRBJ2-2|-|TRBV6-5|-
CASLVGELTGELFF
TGTGCCAGCCTTGTGGGGGAGCTCACCGGGGAGCTGTTTTTT
>TRBJ1-2|-|TRBV5-4|-
CASSLEGHQYYGYTF
TGTGCCAGCAGCTTAGAGGGACACCAGTACTATGGCTACACCTTC
>TRBJ2-3|-|TRBV7-2|TRBD2
CASSLGISGGQDTQYF
TGTGCCAGCAGCTTAGGTATTAGCGGGGGGCAAGATACGCAGTATTTT
>TRBJ2-5|-|TRBV6-5|TRBD2
CASRDGGDQETQYF
TGTGCCAGCAGAGATGGGGGGGACCAGGAGACCCAGTACTTC
>TRBJ2-1|-|TRBV7-2|-
CASSLVGSGYNEQFF
TGTGCCAGCAGCTTAGTGGGGTCGGGGTACAATGAGCAGTTCTTC
>TRBJ1-4|-|TRBV19|-
CASRPTGTNEKLFF
TGTGCCAGTAGACCGACAGGAACTAATGAAAAACTGTTTTTT
>TRBJ1-1|-|TRBV5-1|-
CASSLGGREGYGTEAFF
TGCGCCAGCAGCTTGGGGGGGCGGGAAGGCTACGGCACTGAAGCTTTCTTT
>TRBJ2-1|once|TRBV6-5|-
CASRGRVPNEQFF
TGTGCCAGCAGAGGGCGGGTGCCAAATGAGCAGTTCTTC
>TRBJ1-5|-|TRBV28|-
CASGRPQHF
TGTGCCAGCGGACGACCCCAGCATTTT
>TRBJ1-2|-|TRBV18|-
CASSPPQGRAHGYTF
TGTGCCAGCTCACCACCCCAGGGCCGGGCCCATGGCTACACCTTC
>TRBJ2-1|-|TRBV24-1|-
CATSDPGEGGGNEQFF
TGTGCCACCAGTGATCCTGGTGAGGGGGGGGGAAATGAGCAGTTCTTC
>TRBJ2-1|-|TRBV5-6|-
CASSLIGYDVNEQFF
TGTGCCAGCAGCTTGATCGGTTACGATGTAAATGAGCAGTTCTTC
>TRBJ1-2|-|TRBV4-2|-
CASSQGSSDGSAGYTF
TGTGCCAGCAGCCAGGGGAGCTCGGACGGCTCGGCGGGCTACACCTTC
>TRBJ2-3|once|TRBV24-1|-
CATSAGMGYTQYF
TGTGCCACCAGTGCTGGAATGGGGTATACGCAGTATTTT
>TRBJ1-1|-|TRBV4-2|-
CASSQYREHTEAFF
TGTGCCAGCAGCCAGTACAGGGAGCACACTGAAGCTTTCTTT
>TRBJ1-1|-|TRBV5-1|-
CASSKPGQNTEAFF
TGCGCCAGCAGCAAGCCGGGACAGAACACTGAAGCTTTCTTT
>TRBJ2-3|-|TRBV6-5|TRBD2
CASRGLAGEDTQYF
TGTGCCAGCAGAGGACTAGCGGGGGAGGATACGCAGTATTTT
>TRBJ1-1|-|TRBV5-5|-
CASSSGGVGGVRPNTEAFF
TGTGCCAGCAGTTCGGGGGGTGTAGGGGGAGTTCGGCCGAACACTGAAGCTTTCTTT
>TRBJ1-1|-|TRBV6-5|TRBD1
CASSPGTGNTEAFF
TGTGCCAGCAGCCCCGGGACAGGGAACACTGAAGCTTTCTTT
>TRBJ2-4|-|TRBV7-2|TRBD1
CASSLPTGWVKNIQYF
TGTGCCAGCAGCTTGCCGACAGGGTGGGTCAAAAACATTCAGTACTTC
>TRBJ2-2|-|TRBV6-5|-
CASNLGGWAGELFF
TGTGCCAGCAACCTAGGTGGTTGGGCCGGGGAGCTGTTTTTT
>TRBJ1-2|-|TRBV11-2|-
CASSLGGAGNYGYTF
TGTGCCAGCAGCTTAGGAGGCGCGGGGAACTATGGCTACACCTTC
>TRBJ2-3|-|TRBV5-1|TRBD2
CASSPIPGLETDTQYF
TGCGCCAGCAGCCCGATCCCGGGACTAGAGACAGATACGCAGTATTTT
>TRBJ2-1|-|TRBV29-1|TRBD2
CSVEDLLAGNWNEQFF
TGCAGCGTTGAAGATCTATTAGCGGGAAATTGGAATGAGCAGTTCTTC
>TRBJ1-2|few|TRBV2|-
CASRPIISYGYTF
TGTGCCAGCAGGCCCATAATAAGCTATGGCTACACCTTC
>TRBJ1-2|few|TRBV6-5|TRBD1
CASSIGDSYGYTF
TGTGCCAGCAGTATCGGGGACAGCTATGGCTACACCTTC
>TRBJ1-4|-|TRBV28|TRBD1
CASSVIGTGDEKLFF
TGTGCCAGCAGTGTAATCGGGACAGGGGACGAAAAACTGTTTTTT
>TRBJ1-2|once|TRBV6-5|-
CASSWEGMEGYTF
TGTGCCAGCAGTTGGGAGGGTATGGAAGGCTACACCTTC
>TRBJ2-5|once|TRBV2|TRBD2
CASSEGGLAGGSRETQYF
TGTGCCAGCAGTGAGGGGGGACTAGCGGGGGGGTCACGGGAGACCCAGTACTTC
>TRBJ1-2|-|TRBV7-9|-
CASSPSVGVGGGYTF
TGTGCCAGCAGCCCCTCGGTGGGGGTTGGAGGAGGCTACACCTTC
>TRBJ2-5|-|TRBV5-1|-
CASSFVGQETQYF
TGCGCCAGCAGCTTTGTCGGGCAAGAGACCCAGTACTTC
>TRBJ2-3|-|TRBV11-3|-
CASSLEGADTQYF
TGTGCCAGCAGCTTAGAGGGGGCAGATACGCAGTATTTT
>TRBJ2-5|-|TRBV7-2|TRBD2
CASSLAGLAEETQYF
TGTGCCAGCAGCTTAGCGGGACTAGCGGAAGAGACCCAGTACTTC
>TRBJ1-4|-|TRBV18|TRBD1
CASFWDRNEKLFF
TGTGCCAGCTTCTGGGACAGAAATGAAAAACTGTTTTTT
>TRBJ1-5|-|TRBV7-2|-
CASSLDSNQPQHF
TGTGCCAGCAGCTTGGATAGCAATCAGCCCCAGCATTTT
>TRBJ1-1|-|TRBV7-2|-
CASSLTYLDTEAFF
TGTGCCAGCAGCTTGACTTACCTGGACACTGAAGCTTTCTTT
>TRBJ2-5|-|TRBV7-6|TRBD1
CASSPLDRAQTQYF
TGTGCCAGCAGCCCATTGGACAGGGCACAGACCCAGTACTTC
>TRBJ2-1|-|TRBV5-1|-
CASRPGTVDEQFF
TGCGCCAGCAGACCCGGGACGGTGGATGAGCAGTTCTTC
>TRBJ2-3|-|TRBV27|TRBD1
CASSPPDRGPRDTQYF
TGTGCCAGCAGTCCTCCGGACAGGGGGCCGCGGGATACGCAGTATTTT
>TRBJ1-4|-|TRBV12-3/TRBV12-4|-
CASSLREKLFF
TGTGCCAGCAGTTTAAGGGAGAAACTGTTTTTT
>TRBJ2-1|-|TRBV29-1|-
CSVEVGDGSSYNEQFF
TGCAGCGTTGAAGTAGGGGACGGGAGCTCCTACAATGAGCAGTTCTTC
>TRBJ1-1|-|TRBV6-5|TRBD1
CASNKGARGNTEAFF
TGTGCCAGCAATAAGGGGGCGAGGGGTAACACTGAAGCTTTCTTT
>TRBJ2-3|once|TRBV3-1/TRBV3-2|TRBD2
CASSQGLAGGHGDTQYF
TGTGCCAGCAGCCAAGGACTAGCGGGGGGGCATGGAGATACGCAGTATTTT
>TRBJ1-2|-|TRBV6-1|TRBD1
CASSGAGQAYNYGYTF
TGTGCCAGCAGTGGGGCAGGACAGGCTTACAACTATGGCTACACCTTC
>TRBJ1-5|few|TRBV2|TRBD1
CASSSDRDQPQHF
TGTGCCAGCAGTTCCGACAGGGATCAGCCCCAGCATTTT
>TRBJ2-5|-|TRBV7-8|-
CASSLASGVETQYF
TGTGCCAGCAGCTTAGCTTCGGGGGTGGAGACCCAGTACTTC
>TRBJ1-4|-|TRBV25-1|TRBD1
CASRTTTGSNEKLFF
TGTGCCAGCAGAACTACGACAGGGAGTAATGAAAAACTGTTTTTT
>TRBJ2-7|-|TRBV7-3|TRBD1
CASSFSGQGGHEQYF
TGTGCCAGCAGCTTTTCGGGACAGGGGGGGCACGAGCAGTACTTC
>TRBJ1-4|-|TRBV2|-
CASSEMVLTNEKLFF
TGTGCCAGCAGTGAGATGGTGCTGACGAATGAAAAACTGTTTTTT